What follows describes a single T cell receptor (beta chain). Its antigen is still unknown. In the sort, naive CD8 T cells were defined as CD8+CD4-CCR7+CD45RA+. These data belong to a study of molecular identifiers for immune sequencing clone quantification. At the level of the study: The replicates split RNA from around 20,000 or 100,000 naive CD8 cells five ways and sequenced four.

Between the trimmed V and J ends, which lost 1 base and 0 bases, there was a span of 22 bases. CDR3 length: 20 amino acids. The germline CDR1 and CDR2 sequences are KGHDR and SFDVKD. Library preparation followed earlier protocols using designated TCR primers. Each CDR3 protein gets one entry after TCRdb re-called the PCR reads with MiXCR. The top ten clones hold 0.74% of a sample with around 320,000 distinct CDR3 sequences, 24% of them seen once. Findings and caveats of the study: Clonotypes topping 20 RNA copies carried over 97% of effector molecules but under 1% of naive ones.

The chain joins TRBV24-1 to TRBJ2-3, with D possibly being TRBD2 (7 bases). This TCR was recovered from a human donor in good health. Some libraries in this study had Jurkat cell RNA spiked in. The specimen sequenced was naive CD8+ T cells from blood, with Jurkat cell RNA spiked in. Subset in this sample: FACS-sorted CD8+CD4-CCR7+CD45RA+ naive T cells. The CDR3 sequence is CATSDFTGFASGPSTDTQYF. CDR3 coding DNA: TGTGCCACCAGTGATTTCACAGGGTTCGCTAGCGGTCCTAGCACAGATACGCAGTATTTT.